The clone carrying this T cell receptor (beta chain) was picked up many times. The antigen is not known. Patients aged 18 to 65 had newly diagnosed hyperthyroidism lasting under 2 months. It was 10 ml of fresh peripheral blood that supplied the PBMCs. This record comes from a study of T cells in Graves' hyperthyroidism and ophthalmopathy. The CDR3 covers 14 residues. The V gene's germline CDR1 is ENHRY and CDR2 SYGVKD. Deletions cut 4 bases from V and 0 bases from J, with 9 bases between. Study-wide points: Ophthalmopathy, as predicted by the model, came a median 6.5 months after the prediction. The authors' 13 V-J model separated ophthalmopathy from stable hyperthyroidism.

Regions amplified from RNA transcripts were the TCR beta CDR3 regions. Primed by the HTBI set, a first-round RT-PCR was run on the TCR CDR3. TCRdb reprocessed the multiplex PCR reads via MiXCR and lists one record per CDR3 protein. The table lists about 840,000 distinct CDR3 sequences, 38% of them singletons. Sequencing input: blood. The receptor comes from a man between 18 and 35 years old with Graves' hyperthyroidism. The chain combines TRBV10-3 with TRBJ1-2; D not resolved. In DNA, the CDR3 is TGTGCCATCAGTGGGAACATAGCTAACTATGGCTACACCTTC. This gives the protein CAISGNIANYGYTF.